This passage covers 13 T cell receptor beta chains from one sample sequenced in a study of molecular identifiers for immune sequencing clone quantification. Using its own MiXCR run on the PCR reads, TCRdb lists one record per CDR3 protein. The profile covers approximately 680,000 distinct CDR3 sequences, with around 25% appearing a single time and about 0.84% taken by the ten largest. Input material: naive CD8+ T cells from blood, with Jurkat cell RNA spiked in. Noted subset: FACS-sorted CD8+CD4-CCR7+CD45RA+ naive T cells. The source of these receptors is a human donor in good health. Some libraries in this study had Jurkat cell RNA spiked in.

This clonotype was seen ten or more times. The chain has TRBV4-1 and TRBJ2-3, with 11 bases aligning to TRBD2. The CDR3 covers 16 residues. V gave up 0 bases and J gave up 7 bases; unmatched junction bases: 6. Germline CDR1 is MGHRA and CDR2 is YSYEKL. The CDR3 DNA is TGCGCCAGCAGCCAAGATTCTACTAGCGGGGGTTATACGCAGTATTTT. Translating gives CASSQDSTSGGYTQYF.

This clonotype was observed at least ten times. The V and J genes are TRBV28 and TRBJ2-6; either TRBD1 or TRBD2 may supply D (5 bases each). The CDR3 contains 14 residues. V lost 3 bases to trimming and J lost 11 bases, with 14 bases between them. Germline CDR1 reads MDHEN; CDR2 reads SYDVKM. CDR3 sequence: CASSLKGRGHVLTF. The DNA of the CDR3 is TGTGCCAGCAGTTTGAAGGGGCGCGGGCACGTCCTGACTTTC. Full variable domain (missing parts from reference TRBV28 and TRBJ2-6): DVKVTQSSRYLVKRTGEKVFLECVQDMDHENMFWYRQDPGLGLRLIYFSYDVKMKEKGDIPEGYSVSREKKERFSLILESASTNQTSMYLCASSLKGRGHVLTFGAGSRLTVL.

The V call is TRBV4-3, the J call TRBJ2-3, with a weak D call TRBD2 (6 bases). Trimming took off 2 bases at V and 3 bases at J, with 18 bases between the two ends. The CDR3 contains 17 residues. Looked up from germline, CDR1 is LGHNA and CDR2 is YSLEER. CDR3 sequence: CASSQPATTGRTDTQYF. The CDR3 region has the DNA TGCGCCAGCAGCCAACCCGCAACGACGGGGAGGACAGATACGCAGTATTTT.

The J gene is TRBJ2-1, the V gene TRBV27; TRBD1 might be the D (6 bases). Germline V gene data show CDR1 as MNHEY and CDR2 as SMNVEV (reference sequence). The V gene lost 5 bases and the J gene lost 8 bases, with 16 bases spanning the gap. This CDR3 region has 14 residues. The CDR3 DNA sequence: TGTGCCAGCAGTGAGAGGGGGATGGGATATGAGCAGTTCTTC. Its protein product is CASSERGMGYEQFF.

V gene TRBV6-1 combines with J gene TRBJ2-2; D is unclear. From germline, CDR1 is MNHNS and CDR2 SASEGT. V was pared by 2 bases and J by 0 bases, with 16 bases between. The CDR3 covers 18 residues. The CDR3 sequence is CASSEPDLGLANTGELFF. CDR3 bases: TGTGCCAGCAGTGAACCGGACCTTGGGCTCGCGAACACCGGGGAGCTGTTTTTT.

A few counts support this clonotype. The chain couples TRBV2 to TRBJ2-7; 9 bases agree with TRBD2. This CDR3 region has 15 residues. Unmatched junction bases numbered 7, after V lost 2 bases and J lost 5 bases. Germline V gene data show CDR1 as SNHLY and CDR2 as FYNNEI. The CDR3 here is CASSERLAGNHEQYF. CDR3 in DNA: TGTGCCAGCAGTGAAAGGCTAGCGGGGAACCACGAGCAGTACTTC.

This clonotype was recorded many times. The V and J genes are TRBV6-6 and TRBJ2-3; TRBD2 agrees at 15 bases. The V segment lost 6 bases and the J segment 5 bases; nucleotides outside the gene matches: 9. The CDR3 loop spans 17 amino acids. Per germline, CDR1 MNHNY and CDR2 SVGAGI (reference sequence). CDR3 sequence (DNA): TGTGCCAGCAGGGGCTGGACTAGCGGGGGGGCAATAGATACGCAGTATTTT. This sequence encodes CASRGWTSGGAIDTQYF.

The chain employs TRBV9 and TRBJ2-3; D gene uncertain. V was trimmed by 7 bases and J by 1 base, leaving 16 bases between them. The CDR3 runs 15 residues. Per the germline V gene, CDR1 is SGDLS and CDR2 is YYNGEE. CDR3 sequence (DNA): TGTGCCAGCTCGTGGGTCGGGCCCCGCACAGATACGCAGTATTTT. This translates into CASSWVGPRTDTQYF.

The sample holds many counts of this clonotype. The V call is TRBV7-9, the J call TRBJ2-5; 8 bases are shared with TRBD2. Germline V CDR1 and CDR2: SEHNR, FQNEAQ (reference sequence). The ends lost 5 bases at V and 5 bases at J; junction bases unmatched: 10. This CDR3 is 15 amino acids long. The CDR3 loop reads CASSRLAPEQETQYF. For the CDR3, the DNA is TGTGCCAGCAGCAGACTAGCGCCAGAGCAGGAGACCCAGTACTTC.

The CDR3 is CSVDPILGYNEQFF. The CDR3 nucleotides are TGCAGCGTTGATCCCATATTGGGCTACAATGAGCAGTTCTTC. The chain employs TRBV29-1 and TRBJ2-1; D is undetermined. Germline CDR1 reads SQVTM; CDR2 reads ANQGSEA. The CDR3 loop spans 14 amino acids. With 3 bases removed from V and 3 bases from J, the gap between germline ends came to 12 bases.

Worth noting for this clonotype: A read error is possible here, since a much larger clone lies one base away. Without the conserved terminal phenylalanine or tryptophan, this CDR3 likely stems from a read error. This chain uses TRBV7-2 with TRBJ2-1; D is undetermined. This CDR3 contains 15 residues. The V end was cut by 3 bases, the J end by 1 base, with 10 bases between. The germline CDR1 and CDR2 sequences are SGHTA and FQGNSA. CDR3 coding DNA: TGTGCCAGCAGCTTTTTGGTAGTGTCCTACAATGAGCAGTTCTAC. This encodes CASSFLVVSYNEQFY.

This clonotype appeared many times. The CDR3 loop reads CASRNAPDTQYF. In DNA form, the CDR3 reads TGTGCCAGTAGAAACGCCCCAGATACGCAGTATTTT. This chain links TRBV19 with TRBJ2-3; D remains unclear. V lost 6 bases and J 4 bases, leaving 8 bases between the germline ends. CDR1 LNHDA and CDR2 SQIVND come from the germline V gene (reference sequence). The CDR3 length is 12 residues.

This clonotype was seen a few times. The rearrangement links TRBV28 to TRBJ2-1; 9 positions agree with TRBD2. Germline values: CDR1 MDHEN, CDR2 SYDVKM. The CDR3 is 16 residues long. The V and J ends lost 2 bases and 7 bases, in that order; junction bases with no gene match: 9. The CDR3 coding sequence is TGTGCCAGCAGTTTACGGCCTCTAGCGGGGCTTAATGAGCAGTTCTTC. This sequence encodes CASSLRPLAGLNEQFF.